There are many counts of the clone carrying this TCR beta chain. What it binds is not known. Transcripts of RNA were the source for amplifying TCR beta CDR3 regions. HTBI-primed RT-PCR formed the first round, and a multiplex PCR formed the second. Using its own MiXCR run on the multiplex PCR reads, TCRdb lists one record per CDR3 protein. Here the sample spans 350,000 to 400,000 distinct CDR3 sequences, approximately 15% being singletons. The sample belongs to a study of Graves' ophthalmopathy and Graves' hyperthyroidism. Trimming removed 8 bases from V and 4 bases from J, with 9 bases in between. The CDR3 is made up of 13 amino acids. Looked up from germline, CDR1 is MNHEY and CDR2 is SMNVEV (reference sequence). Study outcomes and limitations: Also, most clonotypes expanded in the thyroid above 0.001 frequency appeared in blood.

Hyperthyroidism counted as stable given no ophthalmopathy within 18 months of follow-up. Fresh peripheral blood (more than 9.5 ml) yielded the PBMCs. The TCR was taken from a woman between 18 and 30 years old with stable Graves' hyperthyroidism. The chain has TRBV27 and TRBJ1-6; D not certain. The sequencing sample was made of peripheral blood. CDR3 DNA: TGTGCCAGCCGCCGGGATTATAATTCACCCCTCCACTTT. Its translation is CASRRDYNSPLHF.